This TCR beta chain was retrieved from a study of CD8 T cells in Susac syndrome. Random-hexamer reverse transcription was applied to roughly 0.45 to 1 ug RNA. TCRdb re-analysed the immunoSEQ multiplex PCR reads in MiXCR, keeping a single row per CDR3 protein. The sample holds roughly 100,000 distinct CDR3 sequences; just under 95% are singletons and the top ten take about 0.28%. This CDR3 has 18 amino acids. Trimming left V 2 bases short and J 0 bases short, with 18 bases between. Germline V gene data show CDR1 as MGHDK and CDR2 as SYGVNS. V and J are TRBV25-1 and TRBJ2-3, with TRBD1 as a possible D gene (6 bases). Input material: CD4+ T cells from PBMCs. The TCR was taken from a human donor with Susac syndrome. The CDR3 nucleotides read TGTGCCAGCAGTGAAAACCTGGACAGCAGGACTAGCACAGATACGCAGTATTTT. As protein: CASSENLDSRTSTDTQYF.